Listed below are T cell receptor beta chains from one sample, sequenced in a study of CD8+CD57+ T cells in acquired aplastic anemia. TCRdb reprocessed the reads via MiXCR and lists one record per CDR3 protein. The sample has some 180,000 distinct CDR3 sequences, about 47% seen once; the top ten hold 2.9%. The specimen was sorted CD4+, CD8+, or CD8+CD57+ T cells (not recorded which) from PBMCs. These TCRs come from a human donor in good health. CDR3s include the opening cysteine and the closing phenylalanine or tryptophan. A D gene is named only where the DNA matches it firmly. A row's size may be missing; if present it is once, few, many or a size class.

clone_size	d_call	v_call	j_call	cdr3_nt	cdr3_aa
-	-	TRBV19	TRBJ1-1	TGTGCCAGTAGTATCTCAGGGGAGCTGAACACTGAAGCTTTCTTT	CASSISGELNTEAFF
-	-	TRBV29-1	TRBJ1-1	TGCAGCGCCGACGGGTCCTTGAACACTGAAGCTTTCTTT	CSADGSLNTEAFF
many	-	TRBV20-1	TRBJ1-1	TGCAGTGCTAGAGATATGGCAGGCAGCATTGACGCTTTCTTT	CSARDMAGSIDAFF
many	TRBD1	TRBV7-2	TRBJ2-5	TGTGCCAGCAGCGAACAACAGGGGATGACCCAGTACTTC	CASSEQQGMTQYF
-	TRBD1	TRBV9	TRBJ2-3	TGTGCCAGCAGAGACGGACAGGGAGGAAAAACAGATACGCAGTATTTT	CASRDGQGGKTDTQYF
-	-	TRBV19	TRBJ2-2	TGTGCCAGTAGGCAGGGTACCAACACCGGGGAGCTGTTTTTT	CASRQGTNTGELFF
few	TRBD2	TRBV15	TRBJ2-5	TGTGCCACCAGCAGGGGTTGGCAGCGGGGGGGCCAAGAGACCCAGTACTTC	CATSRGWQRGGQETQYF
-	TRBD1	TRBV24-1	TRBJ1-2	TGTGCCACCAGTGAGACAGGGTGGAATGGCTACACCTTC	CATSETGWNGYTF
few	-	TRBV7-2	TRBJ2-3	TGTGCCAGCAGCTCCCGGGGGGCACTAGATACGCAGTATTTT	CASSSRGALDTQYF
-	-	TRBV20-1	TRBJ2-1	TGCAGCGCTAGTACAAGCGGTCGAGAGCAGTTCTTC	CSASTSGREQFF
-	TRBD2	TRBV5-1	TRBJ2-1	TGCGCCAGCAGAGTTATAGTAGCGGGATGGTCCTACAATGAGCAGTTCTTC	CASRVIVAGWSYNEQFF
-	TRBD2	TRBV4-1	TRBJ2-7	TGCGCCAGCAGTGTTGGCAGGGCTAGCGGCTCCGAGCAGTACTTC	CASSVGRASGSEQYF
-	-	TRBV20-1	TRBJ2-3	TGCAGTGCTAGGCCCGGGGGCGCGGGAGATACGCAGTATTTT	CSARPGGAGDTQYF
-	TRBD2	TRBV20-1	TRBJ2-5	TGCAGTGCAAACGGACTAGCGGGGGGGCGTAGAGAGACCCAGTACTTC	CSANGLAGGRRETQYF
-	-	TRBV11-1	TRBJ2-7	TGTGCCAGCAGCTCCTTAAACGAGCAGTACTTC	CASSSLNEQYF